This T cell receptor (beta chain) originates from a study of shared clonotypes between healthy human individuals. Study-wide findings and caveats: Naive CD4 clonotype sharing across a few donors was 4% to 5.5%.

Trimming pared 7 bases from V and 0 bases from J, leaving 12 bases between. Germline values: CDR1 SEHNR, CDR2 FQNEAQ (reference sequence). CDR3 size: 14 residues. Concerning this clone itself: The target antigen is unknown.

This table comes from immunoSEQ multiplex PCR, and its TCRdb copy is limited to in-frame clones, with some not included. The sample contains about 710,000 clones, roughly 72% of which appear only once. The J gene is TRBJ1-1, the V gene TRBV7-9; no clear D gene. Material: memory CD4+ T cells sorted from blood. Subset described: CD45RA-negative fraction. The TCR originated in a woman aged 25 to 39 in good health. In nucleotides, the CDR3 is TGTGCCAGCACCCGGGAGGGAGTGAACACTGAAGCTTTCTTT. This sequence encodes CASTREGVNTEAFF.